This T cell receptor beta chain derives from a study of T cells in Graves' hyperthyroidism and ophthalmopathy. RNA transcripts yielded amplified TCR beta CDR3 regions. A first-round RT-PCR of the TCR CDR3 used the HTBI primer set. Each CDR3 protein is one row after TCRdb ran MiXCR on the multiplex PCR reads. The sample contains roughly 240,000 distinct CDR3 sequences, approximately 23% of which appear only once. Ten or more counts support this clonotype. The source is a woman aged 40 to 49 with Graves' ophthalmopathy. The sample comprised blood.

CDR3 sequence reads: CASRTFGTEISNQPQHF. CDR3 nucleotides: TGTGCCAGTAGAACATTCGGGACGGAGATTAGCAATCAGCCCCAGCATTTT. The chain combines TRBV19 with TRBJ1-5; D is possibly TRBD1 (5 bases). V shed 6 bases and J shed 0 bases, with 18 bases lying between them. This CDR3 has 17 residues. Germline V gives CDR1 LNHDA, CDR2 SQIVND (reference sequence).